A selection of T cell receptor beta chains follows, all from one sample in a study of blood T cell repertoires in COVID-19. Method: immunoSEQ multiplex PCR; TCRdb's copy keeps in-frame clones and lacks some. The data show around 100,000 clones, about 89% seen once. The sample taken for sequencing was peripheral blood. These receptors were collected from a man aged 55 to 70 with acute or convalescent COVID-19. Each CDR3 is given with its conserved first and last residue. D genes are given only for firm matches. The size entry is marked missing in some rows and otherwise reads once, few, many or a size class.

V gene	J gene	D gene	clone size	CDR3 protein	CDR3 DNA
TRBV24-1	TRBJ1-2	TRBD1	NA	CATSDPGQGTDAGYTF	TGTGCCACCAGTGATCCGGGACAGGGGACCGATGCAGGCTACACCTTC
TRBV29-1	TRBJ1-1	NA	few	CSVREGPTEAFF	TGCAGCGTCCGGGAAGGGCCAACTGAAGCTTTCTTT
TRBV4-2	TRBJ2-2	NA	NA	CASSPGSRGELFF	TGTGCCAGCAGCCCAGGGTCTCGCGGGGAGCTGTTTTTT
TRBV6-6	TRBJ1-1	NA	NA	CASSYEGAATEAFF	TGTGCCAGCAGTTACGAAGGGGCCGCGACTGAAGCTTTCTTT
TRBV5-1	TRBJ2-1	NA	NA	CASSQQGSYNEQFF	TGCGCCAGCAGCCAACAGGGTTCCTACAATGAGCAGTTCTTC
TRBV3-1/TRBV3-2	TRBJ2-2	TRBD2	NA	CASSLGLAGGTGELFF	TGTGCCAGCAGCCTCGGACTAGCGGGAGGTACCGGGGAGCTGTTTTTT
TRBV5-1	TRBJ1-1	TRBD1	NA	CASRRDRGGISEAFF	TGCGCCAGCAGGCGTGACAGGGGCGGGATTTCTGAAGCTTTCTTT
TRBV6-6	TRBJ1-2	TRBD1	NA	CASSYSIRDRGNGYTF	TGTGCCAGCAGTTACTCGATTAGGGACAGGGGCAATGGCTACACCTTC
TRBV18	TRBJ1-3	TRBD1	NA	CASSDRAGNTIYF	TGTGCCAGCTCGGACAGGGCAGGAAACACCATATATTTT
TRBV28	TRBJ2-3	TRBD2	NA	CASSFLAGVSTDTQYF	TGTGCCAGCAGTTTCCTAGCGGGAGTGAGCACAGATACGCAGTATTTT
TRBV30	TRBJ2-5	NA	NA	CAWSGGSGTMETQYF	TGTGCCTGGAGTGGCGGTAGTGGTACTATGGAGACCCAGTACTTC
TRBV5-1	TRBJ2-3	NA	NA	CASSLTPQGDTQYF	TGCGCCAGCAGCTTAACTCCACAGGGAGATACGCAGTATTTT
TRBV5-1	TRBJ2-2	TRBD1	NA	CASSFLGGETGELFF	TGCGCCAGCAGCTTTTTAGGGGGCGAAACCGGGGAGCTGTTTTTT
TRBV6-6	TRBJ1-3	TRBD1	NA	CASEGQVSSGNTIYF	TGTGCCAGCGAGGGACAGGTCAGCTCTGGAAACACCATATATTTT
TRBV7-2	TRBJ1-6	NA	NA	CASSLESSIGSPLHF	TGTGCCAGCAGCTTGGAGTCTAGTATAGGTTCACCCCTCCACTTT
TRBV3-1/TRBV3-2	TRBJ2-3	TRBD2	NA	CASSQAASGPTDTQYF	TGTGCCAGCAGCCAAGCAGCTAGCGGACCCACAGATACGCAGTATTTT
TRBV11-3	TRBJ1-2	NA	NA	CASGSSGGGYTF	TGTGCCAGCGGCTCTTCAGGAGGGGGCTACACCTTC
TRBV19	TRBJ1-5	NA	NA	CASSRTVLSNQPQHF	TGTGCCAGTAGCAGGACAGTTCTTAGCAATCAGCCCCAGCATTTT
TRBV28	TRBJ2-1	TRBD2	NA	CASNLAGRGDNEQFF	TGTGCCAGCAATTTAGCGGGGAGAGGCGACAATGAGCAGTTCTTC
TRBV7-8	TRBJ2-3	NA	NA	CASRPTGTDTQYF	TGTGCCAGCAGACCCACAGGCACAGATACGCAGTATTTT
TRBV7-8	TRBJ1-4	NA	few	CASSFAGGMARTNEKLFF	TGTGCCAGCAGCTTCGCCGGAGGCATGGCCCGGACTAATGAAAAACTGTTTTTT
TRBV28	TRBJ1-2	TRBD1	NA	CASRLAWDRDSYTF	TGTGCCAGCAGGCTAGCGTGGGACAGGGATAGCTACACCTTC
TRBV27	TRBJ2-1	TRBD2	once	CASSLAGGSHEQFF	TGTGCCAGCAGTTTAGCGGGAGGGTCCCATGAGCAGTTCTTC
TRBV10-1	TRBJ2-1	NA	NA	CASSVSVGWSSYNEQFF	TGCGCCAGCAGTGTGTCGGTAGGTTGGAGCTCCTACAATGAGCAGTTCTTC
TRBV3-1/TRBV3-2	TRBJ1-2	NA	NA	CASSQDIRWAYGYTF	TGTGCCAGCAGCCAAGATATACGATGGGCTTATGGCTACACCTTC
TRBV24-1	TRBJ1-1	TRBD1	NA	CATRGGTGTEAFF	TGTGCCACCAGAGGGGGCACGGGGACTGAAGCTTTCTTT
TRBV25-1	TRBJ1-6	NA	few	CASSEGGRKNSPLHF	TGTGCCAGCAGTGAAGGGGGGAGAAAGAATTCACCCCTCCACTTT
TRBV11-2	TRBJ2-7	NA	once	CASSPLSEQYF	TGTGCCAGCAGCCCGCTCAGCGAGCAGTACTTC
TRBV5-8	TRBJ2-1	TRBD1	NA	CASSFAGTAQSSYNEQFF	TGTGCCAGCAGCTTTGCTGGGACAGCTCAAAGCTCCTACAATGAGCAGTTCTTC
TRBV6-6	TRBJ1-5	NA	few	CASSYMGGGTNQPQHF	TGTGCCAGCAGTTATATGGGAGGGGGAACCAATCAGCCCCAGCATTTT
TRBV14	TRBJ2-7	NA	NA	CASSHRLSYEQYF	TGTGCCAGCAGCCACCGTCTCTCCTACGAGCAGTACTTC
TRBV24-1	TRBJ2-2	TRBD2	NA	CATSGTSGSLNTGELFF	TGTGCCACTTCCGGGACTAGCGGGAGCCTGAACACCGGGGAGCTGTTTTTT
TRBV28	TRBJ1-5	NA	NA	CASSFRGSNQPQHF	TGTGCCAGCAGTTTCAGGGGTAGCAATCAGCCCCAGCATTTT
TRBV28	TRBJ1-5	TRBD1	NA	CASTTGDQPQHF	TGTGCCAGCACTACAGGGGATCAGCCCCAGCATTTT
TRBV18	TRBJ1-5	NA	NA	CASSPSTGFETPQHF	TGTGCCAGCTCACCCTCGACGGGTTTCGAGACGCCCCAGCATTTT
TRBV6-1	TRBJ1-5	NA	NA	CASSDSPNQPQHF	TGTGCCAGCAGTGATAGTCCCAATCAGCCCCAGCATTTT
TRBV6-5	TRBJ1-4	NA	NA	CASSSPGELNEKLFF	TGTGCCAGCAGTAGTCCAGGGGAGCTAAATGAAAAACTGTTTTTT
TRBV5-1	TRBJ2-3	NA	NA	CASRPVGGQGTDTQYF	TGCGCCAGCAGGCCCGTGGGGGGGCAGGGCACAGATACGCAGTATTTT
TRBV11-2	TRBJ2-1	TRBD2	once	CASTRTGTTYNEQFF	TGTGCCAGCACTCGGACCGGGACTACCTACAATGAGCAGTTCTTC
TRBV7-7	TRBJ2-5	TRBD2	NA	CASSLGLPAGGWTQYF	TGTGCTAGCAGCTTAGGGTTGCCAGCGGGAGGCTGGACCCAGTACTTC
TRBV19	TRBJ2-6	NA	once	CASSEGSSGANVLTF	TGTGCCAGTAGTGAAGGGAGCTCTGGGGCCAACGTCCTGACTTTC
TRBV29-1	TRBJ1-2	TRBD1	once	CSAGDRGTYGYTF	TGCAGCGCCGGGGACAGGGGGACCTATGGCTACACCTTC
TRBV6-1	TRBJ1-6	TRBD1	NA	CASSEVRTGNSPLHF	TGTGCCAGCAGTGAAGTTCGGACAGGGAACTCACCCCTCCACTTT
TRBV3-1/TRBV3-2	TRBJ1-5	NA	NA	CASSQDGGEPQHF	TGTGCCAGCAGTCAGGACGGGGGGGAGCCCCAGCATTTT
TRBV7-2	TRBJ2-3	TRBD2	NA	CASSKGLADTQYF	TGTGCCAGCAGCAAGGGACTAGCAGATACGCAGTATTTT